Following are 20 T cell receptor beta chains from one sample sequenced in a study of monozygotic twins with inflammatory bowel disease. TCRdb reprocessed the 5' RACE reads and keeps a single row for each CDR3 protein, giving no DNA. The sample has 300,000 to 400,000 distinct CDR3 sequences. Sequencing was done on a sample of blood. The receptors originated from a human donor with ulcerative colitis or Crohn's disease, or a healthy co-twin of an affected twin (not recorded which).

The chain combines TRBV2 with TRBJ1-5. CDR1 is SNHLY, CDR2 FYNNEI, per germline. CDR3 length: 17 residues. The CDR3 protein is CASSEGLRPNSNQPQHF.

V usage is TRBV19 and J usage is TRBJ1-2; TCRdb lists TRBD1, though no DNA is available to test this call. From germline, CDR1 is LNHDA and CDR2 SQIVND (reference sequence). The CDR3 sequence is 15 residues long. The CDR3 loop is CASSINRSGLNGYTF.

The chain has TRBV28 and TRBJ2-7. Germline CDR1 and CDR2: MDHEN and SYDVKM. The CDR3 is 12 residues long. Here the CDR3 reads CASSFANYEQYF.

V and J are TRBV6-1 and TRBJ2-7; TCRdb outputs TRBD1, but without DNA this stays unchecked. Germline-derived CDR1 and CDR2 are MNHNS and SASEGT. The CDR3 extends over 14 amino acids. The CDR3 spells CASSEHLRVGEQYF.

The chain links TRBV7-7 to TRBJ2-1. There are 13 residues in the CDR3. Germline CDR1 is SSHAT and CDR2 is FNYEAQ (reference sequence). The chain's CDR3 is CASSLDMVNEQFF.

This chain links TRBV12-3 or TRBV12-4 with TRBJ2-2; TCRdb designates TRBD1, a call that cannot be tested without DNA. The CDR3 consists of 15 residues. The CDR3 loop is CASRSSGGGTGELFF.

The chain carries TRBV11-2 and TRBJ1-2. The CDR3 has 14 amino acids. In germline, CDR1 is SGHAT, CDR2 FQNNGV. CDR3 in amino acids: CASRKTDSYYGYTF.

V usage is TRBV5-1 and J usage is TRBJ2-3; there is no DNA to check the TCRdb D call of TRBD1. Germline lookup yields CDR1 SGHRS and CDR2 YFSETQ. The CDR3 sequence is 15 residues long. This chain's CDR3 is CASSIWGQGTDTQYF.

The chain recombines TRBV3-1 with TRBJ2-3; lacking DNA, the TRBD2 call made by TCRdb goes unchecked. Germline-derived CDR1 and CDR2 are LGHDT and YNNKEL (reference sequence). This CDR3 has 16 amino acids. The CDR3 region is CASSQDALGGSDTQYF.

The V gene is TRBV11-2, the J gene TRBJ2-2; TCRdb gives TRBD2 as the D gene, but with no DNA this cannot be confirmed. There are 16 residues in the CDR3. Germline V lookup: CDR1 SGHAT, CDR2 FQNNGV. CDR3 loop: CASSFQARDVTGELFF.

The chain employs TRBV7-9 and TRBJ2-7. The CDR3 covers 13 residues. The germline gives CDR1 SEHNR, CDR2 FQNEAQ (reference sequence). The CDR3 sequence: CASSDQTPYEQYF.

The V gene is TRBV19, the J gene TRBJ1-1. The CDR3 loop spans 13 amino acids. CDR1 and CDR2 from the germline V gene are LNHDA and SQIVND (reference sequence). The CDR3 region is CASRRERGTEAFF.

The chain employs TRBV5-1 and TRBJ1-1; TCRdb's assignment of TRBD1 cannot be checked, as there is no DNA. The CDR3 covers 14 residues. The germline V gene encodes CDR1 SGHRS and CDR2 YFSETQ. The CDR3 sequence: CASSRTQVNTEAFF. Combining the CDR3 with reference TRBV5-1 and TRBJ1-1 gives the whole variable domain KAGVTQTPRYLIKTRGQQVTLSCSPISGHRSVSWYQQTPGQGLQFLFEYFSETQRNKGNFPGRFSGRQFSNSRSEMNVSTLELGDSALYLCASSRTQVNTEAFFGQGTRLTVV.

V usage is TRBV24-1 and J usage is TRBJ2-3; TCRdb designates TRBD2, a call that cannot be tested without DNA. CDR1 and CDR2 (germline): KGHDR, SFDVKD. CDR3 length: 19 amino acids. CDR3: CATSATSGRAGPRTDTQYF.

The rearrangement links TRBV3-1 to TRBJ1-4; TCRdb names TRBD1, which stays unverified in the absence of DNA. This CDR3 is 15 amino acids long. CDR1 and CDR2 (germline): LGHDT, YNNKEL (reference sequence). CDR3 region: CASSHLGTGNEKLFF.

The chain couples TRBV5-1 to TRBJ2-3; TCRdb's assignment of TRBD2 cannot be checked, as there is no DNA. Germline V gives CDR1 SGHRS, CDR2 YFSETQ. This CDR3 has 16 residues. CDR3 sequence: CAGSPGLAGDTDTQYF.

The chain carries TRBV27 and TRBJ1-1; the D gene TCRdb calls, TRBD1, cannot be checked with no DNA. Germline V gene data show CDR1 as MNHEY and CDR2 as SMNVEV (reference sequence). The CDR3 totals 16 residues. CDR3 region: CASSFNSGFVGREAFF.

This sequence joins TRBV15 and TRBJ2-1. CDR1 and CDR2 (germline): LNHNV, YYDKDF (reference sequence). This CDR3 spans 15 amino acids. The CDR3 protein is CATSRDPKAGNEQFF.

The genes are TRBV15 and TRBJ2-2. The length of the CDR3 is 15 residues. In germline, CDR1 is LNHNV, CDR2 YYDKDF (reference sequence). The chain's CDR3 is CATSGRHLATGELFF.

The chain couples TRBV28 to TRBJ2-5; lacking DNA, the TRBD2 call made by TCRdb goes unchecked. This CDR3 is built from 11 residues. The germline CDR1 and CDR2 sequences are MDHEN and SYDVKM. The CDR3 loop reads CASSLGEAEYF. The variable domain in full, with the rest retrieved from reference TRBV28 and TRBJ2-5, is DVKVTQSSRYLVKRTGEKVFLECVQDMDHENMFWYRQDPGLGLRLIYFSYDVKMKEKGDIPEGYSVSREKKERFSLILESASTNQTSMYLCASSLGEAEYFGPGTRLLVL.